Shown below are 31 T cell receptor beta chains from a single sample sequenced in a study of blood T cell repertoires in COVID-19. Clones were read by immunoSEQ multiplex PCR, and TCRdb kept only the in-frame ones, dropping some. The data contain around 250,000 clones, 70% to 90% of them seen just once; the ten biggest clones take up roughly 5.8%. Sequencing was performed on peripheral blood. These TCRs come from a man aged 55-75 years with acute or convalescent COVID-19.

The V call is TRBV4-3, the J call TRBJ1-2; 7 bases are a match to TRBD1. The CDR3 is 15 amino acids. The V and J ends lost 1 base and 3 bases, in that order; junction bases with no gene match: 5. The germline V gene encodes CDR1 LGHNA and CDR2 YSLEER. In DNA form, the CDR3 reads TGCGCCAGCAGCCAAGTTGCCAGGGGGGACTATGGCTACACCTTC. Encoded protein: CASSQVARGDYGYTF.

The chain links TRBV5-1 to TRBJ1-3, with D unclear. The germline V gene encodes CDR1 SGHRS and CDR2 YFSETQ. Trimming pared 4 bases from V and 0 bases from J, leaving 14 bases between. This CDR3 region has 16 residues. This CDR3 is CASSPGAVTSGNTIYF. CDR3 sequence (DNA): TGCGCCAGCAGCCCCGGAGCGGTGACCTCTGGAAACACCATATATTTT.

The J gene is TRBJ2-7, the V gene TRBV3-1 (or the pseudogene TRBV3-2); possibly TRBD2 for D (5 bases). Per germline, CDR1 LGHDT and CDR2 YNNKEL (reference sequence). The CDR3 sequence is 15 residues long. V shed 0 bases and J shed 2 bases, with 11 bases lying between them. CDR3 DNA: TGTGCCAGCAGCCAAGAAACTACAGCGGCCTACGAGCAGTACTTC. Protein product: CASSQETTAAYEQYF.

For the CDR3, the DNA is TGTGCCAGTATAATCGGACAACGTGAAGCTTTCTTT. It codes for CASIIGQREAFF. The rearrangement uses TRBV19 and TRBJ1-1; TRBD1 might be the D (5 bases). Trimming took 7 bases from V and 7 from J, leaving 13 bases between them. Germline loops: CDR1 LNHDA, CDR2 SQIVND (reference sequence). The CDR3 totals 12 residues.

The chain combines TRBV19 with TRBJ1-1, with D unclear. V was trimmed by 3 bases and J by 3 bases, leaving 8 bases between them. The CDR3 is made up of 13 amino acids. The germline V gene has CDR1 LNHDA and CDR2 SQIVND (reference sequence). Written as DNA, the CDR3 is TGTGCCAGTAGTATTTTTGGAGACACTGAAGCTTTCTTT. It codes for CASSIFGDTEAFF.

This clone appeared once. V gene TRBV9 combines with J gene TRBJ2-1, with TRBD2 matching 8 bases. The CDR3 sequence is 16 residues long. V gave up 3 bases and J gave up 4 bases; unmatched junction bases: 9. The germline V gene has CDR1 SGDLS and CDR2 YYNGEE. As DNA, the CDR3 is TGTGCCAGCAGCGCTTTTAGCGGGGCCACGTACAATGAGCAGTTCTTC. This codes for CASSAFSGATYNEQFF.

A few counts support this clone. V and J are TRBV27 and TRBJ2-7; 12 bases align to TRBD2. The CDR3 loop spans 15 amino acids. J lost 6 bases, V lost 6 bases, and 9 bases had no gene match. Germline loops: CDR1 MNHEY, CDR2 SMNVEV (reference sequence). CDR3 nucleotide sequence: TGTGCCAGCAGAATCTCGACTAGCGGGAGTGTCGAGCAGTACTTC. Its translation: CASRISTSGSVEQYF.

This chain links TRBV19 with TRBJ1-1; TRBD1 might be the D (5 bases). V was cut by 2 bases and J by 6 bases, with 10 bases left in between. The CDR3 runs to 13 residues. In germline, CDR1 is LNHDA, CDR2 SQIVND (reference sequence). The CDR3 region has the DNA TGTGCCAGTAGTATAAGGCAGGGTGCTGAAGCTTTCTTT. Residues: CASSIRQGAEAFF.

This chain uses TRBV7-8 with TRBJ1-3; 8 nucleotides match TRBD1. This CDR3 contains 17 residues. Germline CDR1 and CDR2: SGHVS and FQNEAQ. V dropped 7 bases and J dropped 1; count of bases not matched to a gene: 12. CDR3 sequence: CASTLGAGGISGNTIYF. In DNA form, the CDR3 reads TGTGCCAGCACCCTTGGAGCAGGGGGCATTTCTGGAAACACCATATATTTT.

The rearrangement links TRBV7-9 to TRBJ1-4, with D perhaps TRBD1 (6 bases). Per the germline V gene, CDR1 is SEHNR and CDR2 is FQNEAQ (reference sequence). V was trimmed by 5 bases and J by 2 bases, leaving 18 bases between them. The CDR3 has 17 amino acids. DNA for the CDR3: TGTGCCAGCAGCCCCCAAGGGGGTTCCCGGACTAATGAAAAACTGTTTTTT. Its protein is CASSPQGGSRTNEKLFF.

V usage is TRBV7-3 and J usage is TRBJ2-2; 7 bases match TRBD2. The V and J ends lost 3 bases and 3 bases, in that order; junction bases with no gene match: 10. This CDR3 is built from 17 residues. Germline-derived CDR1 and CDR2 are SGHTA and FQGTGA. This CDR3 reads CASSFFRREIDTGELFF. Written as DNA, the CDR3 is TGTGCCAGCAGCTTTTTTCGGCGGGAGATCGACACCGGGGAGCTGTTTTTT. Full variable domain (remainder filled in from reference TRBV7-3 and TRBJ2-2): GAGVSQTPSNKVTEKGKYVELRCDPISGHTALYWYRQSLGQGPEFLIYFQGTGAADDSGLPNDRFFAVRPEGSVSTLKIQRTERGDSAVYLCASSFFRREIDTGELFFGEGSRLTVL.

The chain is built from TRBV30 and TRBJ2-2, with 8 positions matching TRBD2. The CDR3 totals 15 residues. J lost 4 bases, V lost 3 bases, and 7 bases had no gene match. Germline V gene sequence: CDR1 GTSNPN, CDR2 SVGIG (reference sequence). Here the CDR3 reads CAWSQGLAGTGELFF. The CDR3 DNA is TGTGCCTGGAGCCAGGGGCTAGCGGGCACCGGGGAGCTGTTTTTT.

The chain recombines TRBV7-9 with TRBJ2-2; 10 nucleotides align to TRBD2. The CDR3 runs 14 residues. V dropped 11 bases and J dropped 3; count of bases not matched to a gene: 6. Germline V gene sequence: CDR1 SEHNR, CDR2 FQNEAQ (reference sequence). This CDR3 is CAGTSGTYTGELFF. In DNA, the CDR3 is TGTGCCGGAACTAGCGGGACTTACACCGGGGAGCTGTTTTTT.

The V call is TRBV10-3, the J call TRBJ2-3; tentative D call: TRBD1 (5 bases). CDR1 is ENHRY, CDR2 SYGVKD, per germline. V shed 6 bases and J shed 5 bases, with 12 bases lying between them. This CDR3 has 13 amino acids. The CDR3 loop is CAISTAGLDTQYF. CDR3 DNA: TGTGCCATCAGCACAGCAGGGTTAGATACGCAGTATTTT.

This chain links TRBV9 with TRBJ2-5; 8 positions agree with TRBD2. V dropped 5 bases and J dropped 5; count of bases not matched to a gene: 11. CDR1 and CDR2 from the germline V gene are SGDLS and YYNGEE. This CDR3 is built from 15 residues. The CDR3 DNA reads as TGTGCCAGCAGTCGCGTTACGGGAGGGTGGGAGACCCAGTACTTC. It is translated as CASSRVTGGWETQYF.

This clone was counted a single time. The J gene is TRBJ1-4, the V gene TRBV11-2; D ambiguous. V was cut by 4 bases and J by 8 bases, with 17 bases left in between. The CDR3 contains 15 residues. CDR1 and CDR2 from the germline V gene are SGHAT and FQNNGV. The DNA of the CDR3 is TGTGCCAGCAGCTCGAGTCCTCCGGGGTGGGAAAAACTGTTTTTT. Amino acids: CASSSSPPGWEKLFF.

The genes are TRBV5-1 and TRBJ2-7; 7 nucleotides agree with TRBD2. Germline V gene lookup returns CDR1 SGHRS and CDR2 YFSETQ. The length of the CDR3 is 15 residues. The junction had 4 bases not matched to a gene; V was cut back by 1 base and J by 0 bases. The CDR3 bases are TGCGCCAGCAGCTTGACCGGGGGGATCTCCTACGAGCAGTACTTC. Translated: CASSLTGGISYEQYF.

The chain has TRBV30 and TRBJ2-1; maybe TRBD1 (6 bases). The V gene lost 3 bases and the J gene lost 2 bases, with 20 bases spanning the gap. The CDR3 runs to 17 residues. Per the germline V gene, CDR1 is GTSNPN and CDR2 is SVGIG (reference sequence). The CDR3: CAWRDIHRAGAYNEQFF. DNA of the CDR3: TGTGCCTGGAGGGACATCCACAGGGCCGGCGCCTACAATGAGCAGTTCTTC.

The chain employs TRBV5-1 and TRBJ2-3; a weak D match, TRBD2 (5 bases). This CDR3 has 15 residues. Trimming took off 0 bases at V and 7 bases at J, with 15 bases between the two ends. CDR1 SGHRS and CDR2 YFSETQ come from the germline V gene. CDR3 residues: CASSLALRSGNTQYF. CDR3 coding DNA: TGCGCCAGCAGCTTGGCCCTCCGGTCCGGGAATACGCAGTATTTT.

This clone has just one count. This chain uses TRBV7-2 with TRBJ2-5, with D tentatively TRBD1 (5 bases). With 8 bases removed from V and 5 bases from J, the gap between germline ends came to 15 bases. The germline gives CDR1 SGHTA, CDR2 FQGNSA. This CDR3 region has 13 residues. The CDR3 DNA reads as TGTGCCAGCGGTACAGGATCCGGGGAGACCCAGTACTTC. This sequence encodes CASGTGSGETQYF.

This clone was found a few times. The chain combines TRBV5-1 with TRBJ2-2; the D is unclear. The CDR3 is 13 amino acids. Germline CDR1 reads SGHRS; CDR2 reads YFSETQ. Trimming cost V 9 bases and J 5 bases, with 14 bases left between them. The CDR3 protein is CATREVETGELFF. The CDR3, as DNA: TGCGCCACCAGAGAGGTCGAAACCGGGGAGCTGTTTTTT.

V gene TRBV6-5 combines with J gene TRBJ2-3, with TRBD1 identical over 7 bases. This CDR3 is 14 amino acids long. CDR1 is MNHEY and CDR2 is SVGAGI in the germline V gene. The V and J ends lost 5 bases and 3 bases, in that order; junction bases with no gene match: 5. DNA for the CDR3: TGTGCCAGCAGTCCACAGGGACAGACAGATACGCAGTATTTT. Amino acid sequence: CASSPQGQTDTQYF.

V is TRBV25-1 and J is TRBJ1-1; 9 bases are shared with TRBD1. The V gene's germline CDR1 is MGHDK and CDR2 SYGVNS. The CDR3 length is 15 residues. J was trimmed by 6 bases and V by 3 bases; bases with no gene match: 8. The CDR3 sequence is CASSDDRGRGAEAFF. DNA for the CDR3: TGTGCCAGCAGTGACGACAGGGGGAGAGGGGCTGAAGCTTTCTTT.

The chain uses TRBV7-2 and TRBJ1-1; D is possibly TRBD1 (5 bases). V shed 2 bases and J shed 5 bases, with 15 bases lying between them. Germline CDR1 and CDR2: SGHTA and FQGNSA. This CDR3 is 15 amino acids long. As DNA, the CDR3 is TGTGCCAGCAGCTTACAAGGGGTCCGGGGGACTGAAGCTTTCTTT. It is translated as CASSLQGVRGTEAFF.

The table lists this clone with a few counts. The V and J genes are TRBV5-5 and TRBJ2-7; 9 positions agree with TRBD2. V trimming: 3 bases; J trimming: 0 bases; junction bases outside the gene matches: 4. This CDR3 comprises 15 residues. Per the germline V gene, CDR1 is SGHKS and CDR2 is YYEKEE (reference sequence). The CDR3 region is CASSSGLAISYEQYF. The CDR3 nucleotides read TGTGCCAGCAGCTCAGGACTAGCGATCTCCTACGAGCAGTACTTC.

V gene TRBV6-2 or TRBV6-3 combines with J gene TRBJ2-5; TRBD1 aligns across 8 bases. The length of the CDR3 is 16 residues. Germline trimming cut 0 bases from V and 0 bases from J; bases unmatched to any gene: 3. Germline CDR1 MNHEY, CDR2 SVGEGT. CDR3 sequence reads: CASSYSQDRDQETQYF. The CDR3 region has the DNA TGTGCCAGCAGTTACTCTCAGGACAGGGACCAAGAGACCCAGTACTTC.

J is TRBJ1-1 and V is TRBV14; 8 nucleotides match TRBD1. V lost 5 bases and J lost 3; bases outside the gene matches: 8. The CDR3 has 15 amino acids. The germline V gene has CDR1 SGHDN and CDR2 FVKESK. The CDR3 coding sequence is TGTGCCAGCAGCACGACAGGGGTGGTGTACACTGAAGCTTTCTTT. Encoded protein: CASSTTGVVYTEAFF.

This chain uses TRBV6-5 with TRBJ2-1, with 10 bases identical to TRBD2. The ends lost 6 bases at V and 7 bases at J; junction bases unmatched: 6. The germline CDR1 and CDR2 sequences are MNHEY and SVGAGI. The CDR3 runs 14 residues. CDR3 sequence reads: CASSRGTSANEQFF. The CDR3 coding sequence is TGTGCCAGCAGCCGGGGGACTAGCGCAAATGAGCAGTTCTTC.

The chain couples TRBV28 to TRBJ2-7, with 8 bases that match TRBD2. CDR3 size: 15 residues. Germline V gene lookup returns CDR1 MDHEN and CDR2 SYDVKM. The J segment lost 2 bases and the V segment lost 7 bases, leaving 10 bases of the junction unmatched. This CDR3 reads CASTIPTSGTYEQYF. The CDR3 bases are TGTGCCAGCACCATTCCTACTAGCGGAACCTACGAGCAGTACTTC.

The count of this clone is one. The rearrangement joins TRBV2 to TRBJ2-3, with TRBD1 identical over 11 bases. The CDR3 extends over 14 amino acids. Germline CDR1 is SNHLY and CDR2 is FYNNEI. J was trimmed by 8 bases and V by 6 bases; bases with no gene match: 7. CDR3: CASRGQGVTGTQYF. The CDR3 region has the DNA TGTGCCAGCAGGGGACAGGGGGTGACGGGTACGCAGTATTTT.

V is TRBV25-1 and J is TRBJ2-1; D is unclear. Trimming left V 4 bases short and J 6 bases short, with 4 bases between. There are 11 residues in the CDR3. Germline lookup yields CDR1 MGHDK and CDR2 SYGVNS. The CDR3 nucleotides are TGTGCCAGCAGTGTACTCAATGAGCAGTTCTTC. It is translated as CASSVLNEQFF.